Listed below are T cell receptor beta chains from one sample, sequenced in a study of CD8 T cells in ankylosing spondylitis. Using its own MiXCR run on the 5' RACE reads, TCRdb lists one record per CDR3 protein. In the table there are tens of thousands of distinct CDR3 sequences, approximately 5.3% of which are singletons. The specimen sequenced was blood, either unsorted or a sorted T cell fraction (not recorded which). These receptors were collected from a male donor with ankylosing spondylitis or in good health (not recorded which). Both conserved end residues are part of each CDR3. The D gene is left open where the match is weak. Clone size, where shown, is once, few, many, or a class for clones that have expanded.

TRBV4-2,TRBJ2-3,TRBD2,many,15,CASSFSGGSTDTQYF,TGTGCCAGCAGCTTTAGCGGGGGGAGCACAGATACGCAGTATTTT
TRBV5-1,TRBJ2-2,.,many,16,CASSLAGSTNTGELFF,TGCGCCAGCAGCTTGGCGGGCAGCACGAACACCGGGGAGCTGTTTTTT
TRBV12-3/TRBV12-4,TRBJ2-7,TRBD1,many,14,CASSAGTGTYEQYF,TGTGCCAGCAGTGCCGGGACAGGGACCTACGAGCAGTACTTC
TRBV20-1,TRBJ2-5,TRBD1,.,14,CSGLEGTGRETQYF,TGCAGTGGGCTGGAGGGGACAGGGAGAGAGACCCAGTACTTC
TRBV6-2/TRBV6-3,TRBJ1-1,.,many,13,CASSYRGNTEAFF,TGTGCCAGCAGTTACAGAGGGAACACTGAAGCTTTCTTT
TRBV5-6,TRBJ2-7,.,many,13,CASSFGPTVEQYF,TGTGCCAGCAGCTTCGGACCCACGGTCGAGCAGTACTTC
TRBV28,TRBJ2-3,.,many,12,CASSLSGRTQYF,TGTGCCAGCAGTTTATCAGGGAGAACGCAGTATTTT
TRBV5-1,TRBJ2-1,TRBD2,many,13,CASSGTSGGEQFF,TGCGCCAGCAGCGGGACTAGCGGGGGGGAGCAGTTCTTC
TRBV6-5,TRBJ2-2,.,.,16,CASSSVDWGDTAELFF,TGCGCCAGCAGTTCTGTTGACTGGGGGGACACCGCGGAGCTGTTTTTT
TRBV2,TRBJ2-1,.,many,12,CASTDPGLEQFF,TGTGCCAGCACCGACCCGGGGCTTGAGCAGTTCTTC
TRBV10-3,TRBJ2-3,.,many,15,CAIMDPGVSTDTQYF,TGTGCCATCATGGACCCGGGGGTCAGCACAGATACGCAGTATTTT
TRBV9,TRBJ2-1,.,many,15,CASSVDAGASNEQFF,TGTGCCAGCAGCGTAGATGCGGGGGCAAGCAATGAGCAGTTCTTC
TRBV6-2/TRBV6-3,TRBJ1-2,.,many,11,CASSSYQGYTF,TGTGCCAGCAGTTCCTACCAGGGCTACACCTTC
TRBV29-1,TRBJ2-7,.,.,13,CSVDGGPFYEQYF,TGCAGCGTTGACGGGGGGCCCTTCTACGAGCAGTACTTC
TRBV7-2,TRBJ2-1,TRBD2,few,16,CASSSWTSGGLSEQFF,TGTGCCAGCAGCTCCTGGACTAGCGGGGGGCTGAGTGAGCAGTTCTTC
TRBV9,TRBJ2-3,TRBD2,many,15,CASSATSGRTDTQYF,TGTGCCAGCAGCGCTACTAGCGGACGCACAGATACGCAGTATTTT
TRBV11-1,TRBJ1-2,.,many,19,CASSSGLTGGTTRFYGYTF,TGTGCCAGCAGTTCCGGACTTACGGGGGGTACCACCCGATTCTATGGCTACACCTTC
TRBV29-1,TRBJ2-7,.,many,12,CSVRVSSYEQYF,TGCAGCGTTAGGGTCTCCTCCTACGAGCAGTACTTC
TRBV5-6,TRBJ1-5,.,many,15,CASSHGQINNQPQHF,TGTGCCAGCAGCCATGGACAGATTAACAATCAGCCCCAGCATTTT
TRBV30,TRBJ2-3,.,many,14,CAWRAGWDTDTQYF,TGTGCCTGGAGGGCGGGGTGGGACACAGATACGCAGTATTTT
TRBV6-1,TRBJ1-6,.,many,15,CASRTDRSGNSPLHF,TGTGCCAGCAGGACTGACAGGAGCGGGAATTCACCCCTCCACTTT
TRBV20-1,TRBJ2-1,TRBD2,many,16,CSARVSGGAWYNEQFF,TGCAGTGCTAGGGTCAGCGGGGGGGCATGGTACAATGAGCAGTTCTTC
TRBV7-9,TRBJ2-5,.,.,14,CASSLRRGDGTQYF,TGTGCCAGCAGCCTCCGGCGCGGGGATGGGACCCAGTACTTC
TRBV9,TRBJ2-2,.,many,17,CASSLISGTVNTGELFF,TGTGCCAGCAGCCTGATTTCCGGGACTGTCAACACCGGGGAGCTGTTTTTT
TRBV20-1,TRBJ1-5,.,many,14,CSAIRDPTNQPQHF,TGCAGTGCTATAAGGGACCCTACCAATCAGCCCCAGCATTTT
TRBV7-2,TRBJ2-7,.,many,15,CASSLIFGGNYEQYF,TGTGCCAGCAGCTTAATTTTCGGCGGCAACTACGAGCAGTACTTC
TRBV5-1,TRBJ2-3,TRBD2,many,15,CASSFGLAAGDTQYF,TGCGCCAGCAGCTTTGGACTAGCGGCTGGAGATACGCAGTATTTT
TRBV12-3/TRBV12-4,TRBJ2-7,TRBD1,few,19,CASSLVRGQGVSSSYEQYF,TGTGCCAGCAGTTTGGTCCGGGGACAGGGGGTTTCAAGCTCCTACGAGCAGTACTTC
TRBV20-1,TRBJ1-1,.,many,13,CSAGQGPSTEAFF,TGCAGTGCTGGCCAAGGTCCCAGCACTGAAGCTTTCTTT
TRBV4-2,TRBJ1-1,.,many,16,CASSQQQGLGNTEAFF,TGTGCCAGCAGCCAACAACAGGGATTGGGGAACACTGAAGCTTTCTTT
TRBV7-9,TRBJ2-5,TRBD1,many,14,CASSTRQGQETQYF,TGTGCCAGCAGCACACGACAGGGCCAAGAGACCCAGTACTTC
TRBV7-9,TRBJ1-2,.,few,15,CASSLDRDWDYGYTF,TGTGCCAGCAGCTTAGATCGGGACTGGGACTATGGCTACACCTTC
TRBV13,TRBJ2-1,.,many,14,CASSPRLGYNEQFF,TGTGCCAGCAGCCCACGACTTGGCTACAATGAGCAGTTCTTC
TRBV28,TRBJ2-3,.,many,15,CASSLMAGVPDTQYF,TGTGCCAGCAGTTTGATGGCAGGGGTACCAGATACGCAGTATTTT
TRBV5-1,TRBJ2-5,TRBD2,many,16,CASSLSPSGVQETQYF,TGCGCCAGCAGCTTGAGTCCTAGCGGGGTCCAAGAGACCCAGTACTTC
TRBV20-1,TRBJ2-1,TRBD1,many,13,CCGTGGRYNEQFF,TGCTGCGGGACAGGGGGCCGGTACAATGAGCAGTTCTTC
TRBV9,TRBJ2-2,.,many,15,CASSLSRLSTGELFF,TGTGCCAGCAGCTTGTCCCGATTGAGCACCGGGGAGCTGTTTTTT
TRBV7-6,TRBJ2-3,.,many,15,CASTLGGGPTDTQYF,TGTGCCAGCACCTTGGGTGGGGGCCCCACAGATACGCAGTATTTT
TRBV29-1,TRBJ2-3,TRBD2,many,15,CSVERISGGTDTQYF,TGCAGCGTGGAGAGGATTAGCGGGGGCACAGATACGCAGTATTTT
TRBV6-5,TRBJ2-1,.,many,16,CASSYSRGNSYNEQFF,TGTGCCAGCAGTTACTCGAGAGGAAACTCCTACAATGAGCAGTTCTTC
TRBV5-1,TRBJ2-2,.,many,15,CASSLEEGYTGELFF,TGCGCCAGCAGCTTGGAAGAGGGATACACCGGGGAGCTGTTTTTT
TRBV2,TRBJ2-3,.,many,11,CASRETDTQYF,TGTGCCAGCAGAGAGACAGATACGCAGTATTTT
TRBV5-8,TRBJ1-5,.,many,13,CASSLIRAEPQHF,TGTGCCAGCAGCTTGATTCGGGCGGAGCCCCAGCATTTT
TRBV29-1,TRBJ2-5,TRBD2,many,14,CSVQTSGGGETQYF,TGCAGCGTTCAAACTAGCGGGGGCGGGGAGACCCAGTACTTC
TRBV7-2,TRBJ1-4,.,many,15,CASSLTGKPNEKLFF,TGTGCCAGCAGCTTAACGGGCAAACCTAATGAAAAACTGTTTTTT
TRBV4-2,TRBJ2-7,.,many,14,CASSQEQADYEQYF,TGTGCCAGCAGCCAAGAGCAGGCCGACTACGAGCAGTACTTC
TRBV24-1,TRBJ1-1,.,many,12,CATWDGGTEAFF,TGTGCCACCTGGGACGGAGGCACTGAAGCTTTCTTT
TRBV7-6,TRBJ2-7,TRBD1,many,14,CASSLGQGPGEQYF,TGTGCCAGCAGCTTAGGACAGGGTCCAGGCGAGCAGTACTTC
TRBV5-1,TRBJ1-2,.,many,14,CASSWGDTNYGYTF,TGCGCCAGCAGCTGGGGGGACACGAACTATGGCTACACCTTC
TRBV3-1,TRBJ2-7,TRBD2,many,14,CASSPGRGSYEQYF,TGTGCCAGCAGCCCGGGGAGGGGCTCCTACGAGCAGTACTTC
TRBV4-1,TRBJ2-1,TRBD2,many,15,CASSPKRGSYNEQFF,TGCGCCAGCAGCCCTAAGCGGGGCTCCTACAATGAGCAGTTCTTC
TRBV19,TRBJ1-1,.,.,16,CASSLQRGALAIEAFF,TGTGCCAGTAGTTTACAGCGGGGGGCTTTGGCCATTGAAGCCTTCTTT
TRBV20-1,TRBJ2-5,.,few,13,CSARISSWETQYF,TGCAGTGCCCGGATTAGTAGCTGGGAGACCCAGTACTTC
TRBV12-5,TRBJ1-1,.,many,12,CASGLPGTEAFF,TGTGCTAGTGGTTTGCCGGGTACTGAAGCTTTCTTT
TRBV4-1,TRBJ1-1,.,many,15,CASSHRTSDNTEAFF,TGCGCCAGCAGCCACAGGACATCGGACAACACTGAAGCTTTCTTT
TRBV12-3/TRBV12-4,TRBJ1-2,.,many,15,CASISWAGRNYGYTF,TGTGCCAGCATCTCCTGGGCCGGCAGGAACTATGGCTACACCTTC
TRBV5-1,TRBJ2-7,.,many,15,CASSPPRGPSYEQYF,TGCGCCAGCAGCCCTCCTAGGGGACCGTCCTACGAGCAGTACTTC
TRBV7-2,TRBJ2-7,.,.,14,CASSNRRNSYEQYF,TGTGCCAGCAGCAATCGACGGAACTCCTACGAGCAGTACTTC
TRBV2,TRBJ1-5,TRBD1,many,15,CASSTDRGGNQPQHF,TGTGCCAGCAGCACGGACAGGGGAGGCAATCAGCCCCAGCATTTT